A single sample is the source of the 3 T cell receptor beta chains below, sequenced in a study of blood T cell repertoires in COVID-19. Sequencing used immunoSEQ multiplex PCR; TCRdb keeps in-frame clones, though not all of them. The repertoire holds some 210,000 clones, just under 85% seen once, with roughly 8% in the top ten. The sequenced material came from peripheral blood. These receptors were taken from a woman aged 50 to 60 with active or convalescent COVID-19.

The rearrangement links TRBV19 to TRBJ1-2; tentative D call: TRBD1 (6 bases). V dropped 8 bases and J dropped 7 bases, with 14 bases sitting between them. The germline gives CDR1 LNHDA, CDR2 SQIVND (reference sequence). The CDR3 has 12 amino acids. CDR3 sequence: CASQQGFGGYTF. The CDR3 nucleotides read TGTGCCAGTCAACAGGGCTTTGGTGGCTACACCTTC.

The chain is built from TRBV27 and TRBJ2-2; D not resolved. V lost 3 bases and J 2 bases, leaving 13 bases between the germline ends. This CDR3 is built from 16 residues. The germline CDR1 and CDR2 sequences are MNHEY and SMNVEV (reference sequence). The CDR3 spells CASSFSAVINTGELFF. The CDR3 DNA reads TGTGCCAGCAGTTTTAGTGCGGTTATCAACACCGGGGAGCTGTTTTTT.

The chain uses TRBV6-6 and TRBJ1-5; D may be TRBD1 (5 bases). The germline gives CDR1 MNHNY, CDR2 SVGAGI (reference sequence). This CDR3 region has 15 residues. V lost 0 bases and J lost 7, with 13 bases in between. The CDR3 is CASSYSNLPGQPQHF. The DNA of the CDR3 is TGTGCCAGCAGTTACTCGAATCTTCCAGGGCAGCCCCAGCATTTT.